This entry lists 9 T cell receptor beta chains sequenced from one sample in a study of identical twins. TCRdb recomputed calls from the 5' RACE reads with MiXCR, one row per CDR3 protein. The table lists around 670,000 distinct CDR3 sequences, roughly 6.2% of them singletons. The sample comprised naive T cells sorted from blood. The receptors originated from a man aged 18 to 29 in good health.

This clonotype was picked up many times. The chain couples TRBV5-5 to TRBJ2-3, with 9 bases matching TRBD2. The junction had 4 bases not matched to a gene; V was cut back by 4 bases and J by 4 bases. Looked up from germline, CDR1 is SGHKS and CDR2 is YYEKEE (reference sequence). This CDR3 is built from 14 residues. The CDR3 DNA sequence: TGTGCCAGCAGCCCGGGACTAGCATCAGATACGCAGTATTTT. This codes for CASSPGLASDTQYF.

This clonotype was seen more than once but under ten times. This chain joins TRBV28 and TRBJ2-5; 7 bases align to TRBD1. Germline V gene lookup returns CDR1 MDHEN and CDR2 SYDVKM. This CDR3 contains 13 residues. V lost 6 bases, J lost 4 bases, and 5 bases stayed unmatched. CDR3 sequence reads: CASRRQGSETQYF. The CDR3 DNA follows: TGTGCCAGCAGGAGACAGGGCTCAGAGACCCAGTACTTC.

This clonotype has only a few counts. This chain connects TRBV5-6 to TRBJ1-5, with TRBD1 matching 10 bases. This CDR3 is 16 amino acids long. Trimming at V came to 5 bases and at J to 3 bases, leaving 8 bases not matched to a gene. The germline V gene has CDR1 SGHDT and CDR2 YYEEEE. CDR3 sequence (DNA): TGTGCCAGCAGTCTGGGACAGGGGTTACCCAATCAGCCCCAGCATTTT. Amino acids: CASSLGQGLPNQPQHF.

This clonotype was seen ten or more times. V is TRBV12-3 or TRBV12-4 and J is TRBJ1-5; D ambiguous. The CDR3 loop spans 12 amino acids. Trimming took 7 bases from V and 1 from J, leaving 5 bases between them. This CDR3 is CASKDSNQPQHF. CDR3 nucleotides: TGTGCCAGCAAAGACAGCAATCAGCCCCAGCATTTT.

This clonotype was detected many times. In nucleotides, the CDR3 is TGCAGCGTTGAGACGGGACAGAACACTGAAGCTTTCTTT. Its protein product is CSVETGQNTEAFF. The chain has TRBV29-1 and TRBJ1-1, with D possibly being TRBD1 (6 bases). V gave up 3 bases and J gave up 1 base, with 9 bases separating them. This CDR3 region has 13 residues. CDR1 is SQVTM and CDR2 is ANQGSEA in the germline V gene.

This clonotype was picked up a small number of times. The chain uses TRBV27 and TRBJ2-5; perhaps TRBD2 as D (5 bases). Germline-derived CDR1 and CDR2 are MNHEY and SMNVEV (reference sequence). Trimming removed 3 bases from V and 0 bases from J, with 14 bases in between. The CDR3 has 16 residues. The CDR3 region has the DNA TGTGCCAGCAGTTTCGGACCGTCGACTAACCAAGAGACCCAGTACTTC. Translated, it gives CASSFGPSTNQETQYF.

This clonotype was recorded many times. This CDR3 is CASSDRAENTGELFF. CDR3 bases: TGCGCCAGCAGCGACAGGGCGGAGAACACCGGGGAGCTGTTTTTT. The chain uses TRBV10-1 and TRBJ2-2; 7 bases line up with TRBD1. With 6 bases clipped from V and 1 base from J, the junction kept 5 bases outside the gene matches. In germline, CDR1 is WNHNN, CDR2 SYGVQD (reference sequence). This CDR3 region has 15 residues.

The V and J genes are TRBV19 and TRBJ2-5; no reliable D call. There are 13 residues in the CDR3. The V gene's germline CDR1 is LNHDA and CDR2 SQIVND (reference sequence). Deletions cut 3 bases from V and 2 bases from J, with 7 bases between. The CDR3 nucleotides read TGTGCCAGTAGTATTGGTAGGCAAGAGACCCAGTACTTC. Translating gives CASSIGRQETQYF.

This clonotype was seen repeatedly, ten times or more. The J gene is TRBJ1-6, the V gene TRBV25-1; no firm D call. This CDR3 is built from 12 residues. The V end was cut by 6 bases, the J end by 14 bases, with 14 bases between. CDR1 MGHDK and CDR2 SYGVNS come from the germline V gene. In DNA form, the CDR3 reads TGTGCCAGCAGCGCCCCACAGAACACCCTCCACTTT. It encodes CASSAPQNTLHF.